The next 31 T cell receptor beta chains were all read from a single sample in a study of blood T cell repertoires in COVID-19. Some clones are missing from TCRdb's copy, which holds only in-frame ones; the method was immunoSEQ multiplex PCR. The data hold some 180,000 clones, with 70% to 90% observed a single time. Material for sequencing was peripheral blood. The receptors were gathered from a woman of 80 years or more with COVID-19, enrolled during active disease.

The V gene is TRBV27, the J gene TRBJ1-1; D not certain. The germline CDR1 and CDR2 sequences are MNHEY and SMNVEV (reference sequence). V gave up 3 bases and J gave up 8 bases, with 16 bases separating them. This CDR3 has 14 residues. CDR3 coding DNA: TGTGCCAGCAGTTTTTCCAACGGGGTCAAAGAAGCTTTCTTT. It is translated as CASSFSNGVKEAFF.

The rearrangement uses TRBV28 and TRBJ1-2; 7 nucleotides agree with TRBD1. This CDR3 has 13 amino acids. Looked up from germline, CDR1 is MDHEN and CDR2 is SYDVKM. J gave up 4 bases and V 6 bases, and 5 bases lay outside the gene matches. For the CDR3, the DNA is TGTGCCAGCAGCCTACAGGGGATCTATGGCTACACCTTC. It yields the protein CASSLQGIYGYTF.

The V and J genes are TRBV7-9 and TRBJ2-7, with D uncertain. The CDR3 runs 16 residues. Per the germline V gene, CDR1 is SEHNR and CDR2 is FQNEAQ (reference sequence). V was shortened by 2 bases and J by 2 bases, with 16 bases between the two germline ends. DNA of the CDR3: TGTGCCAGCAGCTTACCGTCGGCAGGCCAAACCTACGAGCAGTACTTC. This encodes CASSLPSAGQTYEQYF.

The chain combines TRBV5-1 with TRBJ2-7; 8 nucleotides line up with TRBD2. V dropped 0 bases and J dropped 4; count of bases not matched to a gene: 6. Germline-derived CDR1 and CDR2 are SGHRS and YFSETQ. The CDR3 is 15 amino acids. The DNA of the CDR3 is TGCGCCAGCAGCTTGGTGTCTAGCGGGCGATACGAGCAGTACTTC. Protein product: CASSLVSSGRYEQYF.

The rearrangement joins TRBV11-2 to TRBJ2-2, with TRBD1 identical over 9 bases. Germline lookup yields CDR1 SGHAT and CDR2 FQNNGV. This CDR3 comprises 17 residues. V was clipped by 5 bases and J by 1 base; unmatched bases: 8. The chain's CDR3 is CASSPGGTGMNTGELFF. The CDR3 DNA reads TGTGCCAGCAGCCCAGGGGGGACAGGGATGAACACCGGGGAGCTGTTTTTT.

This rearrangement joins TRBV11-2 to TRBJ1-2, with 7 bases lining up with TRBD1. Germline-derived CDR1 and CDR2 are SGHAT and FQNNGV. Trimming removed 5 bases from V and 4 bases from J; junction bases left unmatched: 7. There are 14 residues in the CDR3. CDR3 region: CASSLRQGGYGYTF. CDR3 DNA sequence: TGTGCCAGCAGCCTAAGACAGGGTGGCTATGGCTACACCTTC.

The chain employs TRBV12-3 or TRBV12-4 and TRBJ1-2; D may be TRBD1 (5 bases). V was trimmed by 5 bases and J by 8 bases, leaving 9 bases between them. The CDR3 runs 11 residues. The CDR3 DNA is TGTGCCAGCAGTCGCCCAGGGGGCTACACCTTC. Protein sequence: CASSRPGGYTF.

The chain carries TRBV12-5 and TRBJ1-3; TRBD1 is a possible D gene (5 bases). The CDR3 is made up of 16 amino acids. From germline, CDR1 is LGHNT and CDR2 FRNRAP. With 7 bases removed from V and 0 bases from J, the gap between germline ends came to 16 bases. This CDR3 is CASALGGANSGNTIYF. For the CDR3, the DNA is TGTGCTAGTGCCCTTGGAGGGGCTAACTCTGGAAACACCATATATTTT. Full variable domain (missing parts from reference TRBV12-5 and TRBJ1-3): DARVTQTPRHKVTEMGQEVTMRCQPILGHNTVFWYRQTMMQGLELLAYFRNRAPLDDSGMPKDRFSAEMPDATLATLKIQPSEPRDSAVYFCASALGGANSGNTIYFGEGSWLTVV.

This clone appeared once. The CDR3 nucleotides are TGTGCCAGCAGCGCGGCGGGGAGTGGGGCCAACGTCCTGACTTTC. It specifies CASSAAGSGANVLTF. The rearrangement joins TRBV9 to TRBJ2-6, with a tentative D call TRBD2 (6 bases). There are 15 residues in the CDR3. The V gene's germline CDR1 is SGDLS and CDR2 YYNGEE. Trimming took 3 bases from V and 3 from J, leaving 10 bases between them.

The rearrangement uses TRBV5-1 and TRBJ1-2; 7 bases fit TRBD1. The CDR3 extends over 14 amino acids. Germline trimming cut 4 bases from V and 2 bases from J; bases unmatched to any gene: 5. The germline V gene encodes CDR1 SGHRS and CDR2 YFSETQ. The CDR3 sequence is CASSMGQINYGYTF. The CDR3 DNA sequence: TGCGCCAGCAGCATGGGACAGATCAACTATGGCTACACCTTC.

This chain uses TRBV7-9 with TRBJ2-1, with TRBD2 identical over 9 bases. J gave up 8 bases and V 2 bases, and 16 bases lay outside the gene matches. CDR1 and CDR2 from the germline V gene are SEHNR and FQNEAQ (reference sequence). The CDR3 runs to 18 residues. The CDR3 DNA sequence: TGTGCCAGCAGCTTAAGGTCAATGGGGCTAGCGGGGCGGTATGAGCAGTTCTTC. Translating gives CASSLRSMGLAGRYEQFF.

This chain uses TRBV6-1 with TRBJ2-1; D remains unclear. Germline CDR1 reads MNHNS; CDR2 reads SASEGT. This CDR3 region has 16 residues. V gave up 4 bases and J gave up 0 bases, with 13 bases separating them. The DNA for the CDR3 is TGTGCCAGCAGTGGGAGCTTCTCCCCCTCCTACAATGAGCAGTTCTTC. As protein: CASSGSFSPSYNEQFF.

The rearrangement uses TRBV28 and TRBJ2-7, with D maybe TRBD1 (6 bases). V lost 3 bases to trimming and J lost 7 bases, with 16 bases between them. CDR1 and CDR2 from the germline V gene are MDHEN and SYDVKM. The CDR3 spans 14 residues. The CDR3 loop reads CASSLTGRTGEQYF. DNA of the CDR3: TGTGCCAGCAGTTTGACAGGACGTACGGGGGAGCAGTACTTC.

In DNA, the CDR3 is TGTGCCAGCGGAACAGGCAATGAGCAGTTCTTC. Its translation is CASGTGNEQFF. This sequence joins TRBV6-4 and TRBJ2-1; a possible D gene is TRBD1 (5 bases). V lost 8 bases and J 6 bases, leaving 8 bases between the germline ends. The CDR3 is made up of 11 amino acids. CDR1 is MRHNA, CDR2 SNTAGT, per germline.

This chain uses TRBV27 with TRBJ1-4; the D is unclear. This CDR3 is built from 15 residues. Germline CDR1 reads MNHEY; CDR2 reads SMNVEV (reference sequence). The ends were cut back, 7 bases at V and 7 bases at J, with 19 bases in the middle. CDR3 region: CASMNWRGKSEKLFF. Written as DNA, the CDR3 is TGTGCCAGCATGAACTGGCGGGGTAAAAGTGAAAAACTGTTTTTT.

The genes are TRBV2 and TRBJ1-1; D remains ambiguous. From germline, CDR1 is SNHLY and CDR2 FYNNEI. The CDR3 spans 13 residues. The ends were cut back, 6 bases at V and 0 bases at J, with 8 bases in the middle. This CDR3 reads CASSSDLNTEAFF. Here the CDR3 DNA reads TGTGCCAGCAGCTCCGACTTGAACACTGAAGCTTTCTTT.

This sequence joins TRBV19 and TRBJ2-7; 8 bases line up with TRBD1. The CDR3 runs to 15 residues. J was trimmed by 4 bases and V by 3 bases; bases with no gene match: 8. Germline V gives CDR1 LNHDA, CDR2 SQIVND (reference sequence). The CDR3 sequence: CASSMRTGMVYEQYF. The CDR3 DNA is TGTGCCAGTAGTATGAGGACAGGGATGGTGTACGAGCAGTACTTC.

V usage is TRBV5-4 and J usage is TRBJ2-7; 8 bases match TRBD2. This CDR3 comprises 14 residues. V shed 4 bases and J 5 bases; nucleotides not matched to a gene: 8. Germline values: CDR1 SGHNT, CDR2 YYREEE (reference sequence). The DNA for the CDR3 is TGTGCCAGCAGCCGGGGGGGGCAGGGGAACGAGCAGTACTTC. It is translated as CASSRGGQGNEQYF. The whole variable domain, remainder taken from reference TRBV5-4 and TRBJ2-7, is ETGVTQSPTHLIKTRGQQVTLRCSSQSGHNTVSWYQQALGQGPQFIFQYYREEENGRGNFPPRFSGLQFPNYSSELNVNALELDDSALYLCASSRGGQGNEQYFGPGTRLTVT.

The chain uses TRBV2 and TRBJ1-5; D not certain. The CDR3 contains 15 residues. Trimming shortened V by 7 bases and J by 9 bases, and 22 bases separated the two germline ends. The germline V gene has CDR1 SNHLY and CDR2 FYNNEI. Written as DNA, the CDR3 is TGTGCCAGCAACCAAGAGGGAGCTACCGACGCGCCCCAGCATTTT. Its protein is CASNQEGATDAPQHF.

This clone has only one observation. J is TRBJ2-7 and V is TRBV3-1 (or the pseudogene TRBV3-2); TRBD2 matches 13 bases. Per germline, CDR1 LGHDT and CDR2 YNNKEL (reference sequence). The CDR3 length is 15 residues. Unmatched junction bases numbered 3, after V lost 1 base and J lost 6 bases. CDR3 protein: CASSQGLAGGGEQYF. As DNA, the CDR3 is TGTGCCAGCAGCCAAGGACTAGCGGGAGGAGGCGAGCAGTACTTC.

This clone was seen only a few times. Different DNA sequences within this sample yield the same CDR3. The chain carries TRBV5-4 and TRBJ2-7, with D possibly being TRBD1 (6 bases). The germline CDR1 and CDR2 sequences are SGHNT and YYREEE (reference sequence). This CDR3 is built from 13 residues. The V end lost 4 bases, the J end lost 5 bases, and 13 bases lay between the germline ends. CDR3 amino acids: CASSLQGAHEQYF. The CDR3 DNA follows: TGTGCCAGCAGCCTACAGGGAGCCCACGAGCAGTACTTC.

The V gene is TRBV23-1, the J gene TRBJ2-1; 8 bases agree with TRBD2. TRBV23-1 is designated an ORF whose function remains uncertain. This CDR3 contains 17 residues. The V segment lost 3 bases and the J segment 1 base; nucleotides outside the gene matches: 8. CDR3 nucleotide sequence: TGCGCCAGCAGTCAGTCTAGCGGGCGAGTATCCTACAATGAGCAGTTCTTC. This codes for CASSQSSGRVSYNEQFF.

The gene calls are TRBV11-2 and TRBJ1-1; TRBD1 aligns across 9 bases. In germline, CDR1 is SGHAT, CDR2 FQNNGV. V trimming: 6 bases; J trimming: 4 bases; junction bases outside the gene matches: 6. The CDR3 has 14 residues. The CDR3 is CASRPGTGSTEAFF. Written as DNA, the CDR3 is TGTGCCAGCAGGCCCGGGACAGGGAGCACTGAAGCTTTCTTT.

As regards this clone: This CDR3 is also generated by other DNA sequences in the sample. This chain joins TRBV3-1 (or the pseudogene TRBV3-2) and TRBJ1-1, with D tentatively TRBD1 (6 bases). The CDR3 length is 14 residues. Germline-derived CDR1 and CDR2 are LGHDT and YNNKEL (reference sequence). Trimming cost V 0 bases and J 4 bases, with 9 bases left between them. The CDR3 protein is CASSQDGGGTEAFF. CDR3 in DNA: TGTGCCAGCAGCCAAGATGGGGGCGGCACTGAAGCTTTCTTT.

This sequence joins TRBV3-1 (or the pseudogene TRBV3-2) and TRBJ1-2; D is unclear. With 4 bases removed from V and 4 bases from J, the gap between germline ends came to 13 bases. This CDR3 is 14 amino acids long. Germline V CDR1 and CDR2: LGHDT, YNNKEL (reference sequence). CDR3 loop: CASSPTRSGYGYTF. The CDR3 region has the DNA TGTGCCAGCAGCCCAACCCGGTCGGGCTATGGCTACACCTTC.

The chain carries TRBV9 and TRBJ2-7; 13 positions match TRBD2. Unmatched junction bases numbered 6, after V lost 3 bases and J lost 6 bases. CDR1 is SGDLS and CDR2 is YYNGEE in the germline V gene. There are 15 residues in the CDR3. This chain's CDR3 is CASSGTSGSVAEQYF. The DNA of the CDR3 is TGTGCCAGCAGCGGGACTAGCGGGAGTGTGGCCGAGCAGTACTTC.

The chain has TRBV5-1 and TRBJ2-1, with D perhaps matching TRBD1 (6 bases). Germline V lookup: CDR1 SGHRS, CDR2 YFSETQ. The length of the CDR3 is 15 residues. Deletions cut 2 bases from V and 2 bases from J, with 11 bases between. This chain's CDR3 is CASSLLDRAYNEQFF. Written as DNA, the CDR3 is TGCGCCAGCAGCTTACTGGACAGAGCCTACAATGAGCAGTTCTTC.

V usage is TRBV6-5 and J usage is TRBJ2-7; 9 nucleotides match TRBD2. CDR3 length equals 14 residues. The germline CDR1 and CDR2 sequences are MNHEY and SVGAGI. V lost 6 bases and J lost 3; bases outside the gene matches: 6. The CDR3 DNA sequence: TGTGCCAGCAGGTTAGCGGGAGACCGCTACGAGCAGTACTTC. Translated, it gives CASRLAGDRYEQYF.

This chain connects TRBV6-6 to TRBJ2-1; 8 bases are shared with TRBD2. Germline lookup yields CDR1 MNHNY and CDR2 SVGAGI (reference sequence). The CDR3 loop spans 14 amino acids. V was clipped by 3 bases and J by 12 bases; unmatched bases: 10. The DNA for the CDR3 is TGTGCCAGCAGTTATGCCGGGACTAGGCGTTGGCAGTTCTTC. Protein sequence: CASSYAGTRRWQFF.

The chain is built from TRBV21-1 and TRBJ1-5. TRBV21-1 is termed a pseudogene. The CDR3 has 16 amino acids. CDR3 bases: TGTGCCAGCAGCAAAGCCCCCAACCGGAGCAATCAGCCCCAGCATTTT. It yields the protein CASSKAPNRSNQPQHF.

V usage is TRBV7-3 and J usage is TRBJ1-4; no reliable D call. The V and J ends lost 5 bases and 7 bases respectively, with 11 bases between them. Germline assignment: CDR1 SGHTA and CDR2 FQGTGA. This CDR3 has 13 residues. The CDR3 here is CASSRVGVEKLFF. CDR3 DNA: TGTGCCAGCAGCCGGGTCGGGGTTGAAAAACTGTTTTTT.